These T cell receptor beta chains were read from a single sample in a study of shared clonotypes between healthy human individuals. TCRdb's table, derived via immunoSEQ multiplex PCR, lists solely in-frame clones and lacks some. Of 550,000 to 800,000 clones detected, roughly 70% appear once; the ten largest clones hold roughly 1.7%. The sample consisted of memory CD4+ T cells sorted from blood. These receptors all stem from a woman younger than 45 in good health. Each CDR3 is given with its conserved first and last residue. A D gene is named only where the DNA matches it firmly. Only some rows state a clone size, as once, few, many or a class for expanded clones.

V gene	J gene	D gene	clone size	CDR3 protein	CDR3 DNA
TRBV5-6	TRBJ2-1	NA	NA	CASSLKRVRGYTVVNEQFF	TGTGCCAGCAGCTTGAAAAGGGTCCGGGGTTATACCGTGGTAAATGAGCAGTTCTTC
TRBV27	TRBJ1-5	NA	NA	CASSPAGAYNQPQHF	TGTGCCAGCAGCCCCGCGGGGGCTTATAATCAGCCCCAGCATTTT
TRBV9	TRBJ2-3	TRBD2	NA	CASSVRGGTQDTQYF	TGTGCCAGCAGCGTACGCGGGGGGACACAAGATACGCAGTATTTT
TRBV10-2	TRBJ1-1	TRBD1	NA	CASRATGTNTEAFF	TGCGCCAGCAGAGCGACAGGGACGAACACTGAAGCTTTCTTT
TRBV28	TRBJ1-6	TRBD1	NA	CASSFSQGFSSPLHF	TGTGCCAGCAGTTTTTCACAGGGGTTCAGTTCACCCCTCCACTTT
TRBV28	TRBJ1-5	TRBD1	NA	CASSRQGGGNQPQHF	TGTGCCAGCAGCCGACAGGGAGGTGGCAATCAGCCCCAGCATTTT
TRBV9	TRBJ2-5	TRBD1	NA	CASSSRTGQETQYF	TGTGCCAGCAGCTCGCGGACAGGTCAAGAGACCCAGTACTTC
TRBV5-5	TRBJ1-5	NA	NA	CASSFDAYNQPQHF	TGTGCCAGCAGTTTTGACGCCTACAATCAGCCCCAGCATTTT
TRBV6-6	TRBJ1-3	NA	NA	CATEGQSGNTIYF	TGTGCCACCGAGGGACAATCTGGAAACACCATATATTTT
TRBV20-1	TRBJ2-1	NA	NA	CSAAPTRFQFF	TGCAGTGCAGCCCCGACTAGATTTCAGTTCTTC
TRBV15	TRBJ2-7	NA	NA	CATSRDRQAYEQYF	TGTGCCACCAGCAGGGACAGACAAGCCTACGAGCAGTACTTC
TRBV19	TRBJ2-1	TRBD2	NA	CASSTTSGSLQFF	TGTGCCAGTAGTACCACTAGCGGGAGTTTGCAGTTCTTC
TRBV7-9	TRBJ2-6	NA	once	CASSLNHQGSSGANVLTF	TGTGCCAGCAGCTTAAATCACCAGGGTAGCTCTGGGGCCAACGTCCTGACTTTC
TRBV30	TRBJ1-1	TRBD1	NA	CAWSEDRVNTEAFF	TGTGCCTGGAGTGAAGACAGGGTGAACACTGAAGCTTTCTTT
TRBV5-1	TRBJ1-2	TRBD1	NA	CASSLAGGPGYTF	TGCGCCAGCAGCTTGGCAGGGGGACCGGGCTACACCTTC
TRBV11-3	TRBJ1-1	NA	NA	CASSLSGAKSEAFF	TGTGCCAGCAGCCTCTCAGGGGCCAAATCTGAAGCTTTCTTT